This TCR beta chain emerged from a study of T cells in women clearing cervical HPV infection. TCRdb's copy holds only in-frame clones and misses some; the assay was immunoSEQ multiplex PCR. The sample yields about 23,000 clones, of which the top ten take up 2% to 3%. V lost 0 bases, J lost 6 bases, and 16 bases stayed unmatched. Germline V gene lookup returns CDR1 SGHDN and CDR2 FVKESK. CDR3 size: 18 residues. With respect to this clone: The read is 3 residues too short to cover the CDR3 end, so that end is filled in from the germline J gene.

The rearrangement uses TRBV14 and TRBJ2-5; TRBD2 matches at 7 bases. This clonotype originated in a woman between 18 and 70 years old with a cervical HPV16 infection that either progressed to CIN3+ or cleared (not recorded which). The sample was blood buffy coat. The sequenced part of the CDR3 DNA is TGTGCCAGCAGCCAAGATGGGCCGGCGGGAGTAAGGATGAAGACC. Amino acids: CASSQDGPAGVRMKT. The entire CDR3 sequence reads CASSQDGPAGVRMKTQYF.